This T cell receptor (beta chain) was identified during a study of T-cell reconstitution after alpha-beta-depleted transplantation in children. Broader study findings: Alpha-beta T cells present about two months after transplant were reported to originate from several hundred expanded graft clones.

This clonotype has a count of ten or more. Its antigen is unknown. Construction of the TCRbeta library involved unique molecular identifiers. TCRdb re-called the PCR reads through MiXCR, storing one row per CDR3 protein. The sample has hundreds of thousands of distinct CDR3 sequences, roughly 15% seen once. The CDR3 covers 16 residues. V was clipped by 3 bases and J by 5 bases, with 19 bases between them. CDR1 is KGHSH and CDR2 is LQKENI in the germline V gene. The chain recombines TRBV18 with TRBJ2-5, with D possibly TRBD1 on 5 matching bases. The sample here was PBMCs, mostly from graft donor cells, taken 360 days after TCRalphabeta/CD19-depleted stem cell transplant. The sequence was collected from a male patient aged 2 to 10 who had a stem cell transplant for acute lymphoblastic leukemia, so the T cells may come from the graft donor. CDR3 DNA sequence: TGTGCCAGCTCACCCCTCGTCAGGGTCGGTATGGAGACCCAGTACTTC. Translation: CASSPLVRVGMETQYF.